The clone carrying this T cell receptor beta chain was found a few times. The antigen remains undetermined. Libraries were prepared by immunoSEQ multiplex PCR; TCRdb keeps only in-frame clonotypes and omits some of them. The sample lists 5,000 to 7,500 clones; around three quarters were seen once. This entry is derived from a study of circulating tumor DNA in untreated peripheral T-cell lymphoma. Findings and limits, study-wide: Tumor-specific clonotypes: identified in approximately 74% of patients, about 84% of baseline tissues.

This tumor tissue came from a pretreatment baseline collection. The clonotype was recovered from a human donor with peripheral T-cell lymphoma. The sample taken for sequencing was tumor tissue.

The CDR3 protein is CASTGNYGYTF. DNA for the CDR3: TGTGCCAGTACGGGTAACTATGGCTACACCTTC. This chain joins TRBV19 and TRBJ1-2; D is undetermined. The CDR3 contains 11 residues. Germline V gene data show CDR1 as LNHDA and CDR2 as SQIVND (reference sequence). The V gene lost 7 bases and the J gene lost 1 base, with 4 bases spanning the gap.